This TCR beta chain was found in a study of vaccination and CD4 T cells after COVID-19. Across the study: Ranging from 14 to 241, the interval between dose two and post-vaccine sampling had a median of 72 days.

The Oncomine TCR Beta short-read assay sequenced DNA from cultured CD4+ T cells. TCRdb re-called the PCR reads through MiXCR, storing one row per CDR3 protein. Here the sample spans roughly 15,000 distinct CDR3 sequences, approximately 60% being singletons. This clonotype was observed once. Its antigen is as yet unknown. The treatment here: roughly 10-day PBMC culture with coronavirus spike peptide pools or control peptides (ViraFEST assay). The sequenced sample was CD4+ T cells from blood, cultured in vitro, obtained after SARS-CoV-2 vaccination. The TCR originated in a human donor who had recovered from COVID-19.

For the CDR3, the DNA is TGTGCCAGCAGCTTAACCGGGACTAGCGGGGGGACGCAGTTCTTC. Translating it yields CASSLTGTSGGTQFF. V usage is TRBV7-2 and J usage is TRBJ2-1; 15 nucleotides agree with TRBD2. Germline lookup yields CDR1 SGHTA and CDR2 FQGNSA. CDR3 size: 15 residues. J gave up 12 bases and V 2 bases, and 5 bases lay outside the gene matches.